This is a list of T cell receptor beta chains from one sample in a study of cytomegalovirus exposure and HLA in healthy donors. Using immunoSEQ multiplex PCR, the repertoire was profiled, and TCRdb retains in-frame clones only, with some absent. Among around 95,000 clones listed, 65% to 80% were seen once. Sequenced material: PBMCs. These receptors were collected from a man aged 25 to 45 in good health and CMV-seropositive. Each CDR3 is given with its conserved first and last residue. The order of the fields is D gene, J gene, V gene, clone size, CDR3 protein, CDR3 DNA. D genes are given only for firm matches. Clone size is not always given. Where it is, it says once, few, many or a class for expanded clones.

NA,TRBJ1-2,TRBV7-6,NA,CASSLSPGHDPNYGYTF,TGTGCCAGCAGCTTATCCCCAGGGCACGATCCTAACTATGGCTACACCTTC
NA,TRBJ2-3,TRBV7-8,NA,CASSLLALGQPSTDTQYF,TGTGCCAGCAGCTTATTGGCGCTGGGACAACCTAGCACAGATACGCAGTATTTT
TRBD1,TRBJ1-6,TRBV2,NA,CASSRTGISNSPLHF,TGTGCCAGCAGTAGGACAGGGATCTCTAATTCCCCCCTCCACTTT
NA,TRBJ1-3,TRBV12-2,NA,CASRSTAGGCGNTIYF,TGTGCAAGTCGCTCCACGGCAGGGGGCTGTGGAAACACCATATATTTT
NA,TRBJ1-1,TRBV29-1,NA,CSVEDHGERVVPTAFF,TGCAGCGTTGAAGATCACGGGGAGCGGGTTGTCCCGACCGCTTTCTTT
TRBD1,TRBJ1-1,TRBV15,NA,CATSREEGAWNTEAFF,TGTGCCACCAGCAGAGAGGAGGGGGCGTGGAACACTGAAGCTTTCTTT
TRBD1,TRBJ1-2,TRBV5-4,NA,CAAGQGDYGYTF,TGTGCCGCCGGCCAGGGGGACTATGGCTACACCTTC
TRBD2,TRBJ2-2,TRBV2,NA,CASAAGGRTGELFF,TGTGCCAGCGCAGCGGGGGGGCGAACCGGGGAGCTGTTTTTT
TRBD1,TRBJ1-2,TRBV7-9,few,CSSSPRQGADYGYTF,TGTTCCAGCAGCCCCAGACAGGGGGCGGACTATGGCTACACCTTC
TRBD2,TRBJ2-5,TRBV7-3,NA,CASSLTGTSAETQYF,TGTGCCAGCAGCTTAACAGGGACTAGCGCTGAGACCCAGTACTTC
TRBD2,TRBJ2-5,TRBV5-8,many,CASSYRRTSGETQYF,TGTGCCAGCAGCTACCGACGGACTAGCGGGGAGACCCAGTACTTC
TRBD1,TRBJ1-1,TRBV30,NA,CASYRQGGNTEAFF,TGTGCCTCGTACCGACAGGGGGGGAACACTGAAGCTTTCTTT
TRBD1,TRBJ2-7,TRBV11-1,NA,CASSSKTRDRGSYEQYF,TGTGCCAGCAGCTCAAAAACCCGGGACAGGGGATCCTACGAGCAGTACTTC
NA,TRBJ2-7,TRBV5-1,NA,CASSRSPRTDYEQYF,TGCGCCAGCTCACGGAGCCCCAGGACAGACTACGAGCAGTACTTC
TRBD1,TRBJ1-2,TRBV6-6,NA,CASSWDRPSYGYTF,TGTGCCAGCAGCTGGGACAGGCCGAGCTATGGCTACACCTTC
TRBD1,TRBJ1-5,TRBV30,NA,CAWSVGQGNQPQHF,TGTGCCTGGAGTGTAGGACAGGGCAATCAGCCCCAGCATTTT
NA,TRBJ1-6,TRBV27,NA,CASSLSRGSLSPLHF,TGTGCCAGCAGTTTATCTCGGGGTTCGCTTTCACCCCTCCACTTT
NA,TRBJ1-1,TRBV5-1,NA,CASSLDWGRGNTEAFF,TGCGCCAGCAGCTTGGATTGGGGCAGGGGGAACACTGAAGCTTTCTTT
NA,TRBJ1-1,TRBV7-9,few,CASSQDKGTEAFF,TGTGCCAGCAGCCAGGACAAAGGGACTGAAGCTTTCTTT
NA,TRBJ2-1,TRBV19,few,CASSIVQGAGWNEQFF,TGTGCCAGTAGTATAGTACAAGGGGCTGGCTGGAATGAGCAGTTCTTC